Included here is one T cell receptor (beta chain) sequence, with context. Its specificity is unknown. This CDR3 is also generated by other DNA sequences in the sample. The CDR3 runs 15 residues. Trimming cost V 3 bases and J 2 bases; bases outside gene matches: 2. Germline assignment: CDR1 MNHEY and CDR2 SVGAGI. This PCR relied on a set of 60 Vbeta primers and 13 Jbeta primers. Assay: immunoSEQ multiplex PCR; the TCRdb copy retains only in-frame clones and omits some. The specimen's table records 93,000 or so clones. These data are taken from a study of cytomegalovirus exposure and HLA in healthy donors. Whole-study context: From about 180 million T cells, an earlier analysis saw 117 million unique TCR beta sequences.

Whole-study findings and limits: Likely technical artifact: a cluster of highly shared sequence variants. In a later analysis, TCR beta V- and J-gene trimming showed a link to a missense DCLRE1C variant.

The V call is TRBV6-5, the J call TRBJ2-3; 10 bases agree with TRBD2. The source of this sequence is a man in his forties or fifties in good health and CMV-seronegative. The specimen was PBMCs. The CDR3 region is CASSYGTSDTDTQYF. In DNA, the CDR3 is TGTGCCAGCAGTTATGGGACTAGCGACACAGATACGCAGTATTTT.